Each of the 13 T cell receptor beta chains below was sequenced from the same sample in a study of beta chain features in type 1 diabetes. What was sequenced were expressed TCRB transcripts, since all of the isolated RNA had been reverse transcribed. The table came from immunoSEQ multiplex PCR; TCRdb's copy has only in-frame clones and leaves some out. This table holds 300,000 to 350,000 clones, about 13% found once. Regarding the study as a whole: Patients with Type 1 diabetes showed moderately but significantly shorter TCRB CDR3s in all four CD4+ subsets.

These receptors' antigens are unknown. The specimen sequenced was naive CD4+ T cells from blood. Source of these receptors: a woman younger than 35 with type 1 diabetes.

In its sample, this clone was seen once. The chain recombines TRBV27 with TRBJ2-2; TRBD2 aligns across 9 bases. The CDR3 has 15 residues. Germline assignment: CDR1 MNHEY and CDR2 SMNVEV (reference sequence). With 3 bases clipped from V and 5 bases from J, the junction kept 4 bases outside the gene matches. CDR3: CASSFRLAGTGELFF. The CDR3 nucleotides read TGTGCCAGCAGTTTCAGGCTAGCGGGGACCGGGGAGCTGTTTTTT.

This clone was seen a handful of times. The CDR3 bases are TGCGCCAGCAGCTGGGGACTAGCGGGATTGGCAGATACGCAGTATTTT. It codes for CASSWGLAGLADTQYF. The rearrangement joins TRBV5-1 to TRBJ2-3; TRBD2 matches at 13 bases. The V segment lost 3 bases and the J segment 4 bases; nucleotides outside the gene matches: 5. In germline, CDR1 is SGHRS, CDR2 YFSETQ. This CDR3 is 16 amino acids long.

CDR3 amino acids: CASSLGTSGYNEQFF. DNA for the CDR3: TGTGCCAGCAGCCTCGGGACTAGCGGTTACAATGAGCAGTTCTTC. V usage is TRBV7-2 and J usage is TRBJ2-1; 11 bases match TRBD2. J gave up 4 bases and V 5 bases, and 4 bases lay outside the gene matches. CDR1 is SGHTA, CDR2 FQGNSA, per germline. The CDR3 spans 15 residues.

This clone has a handful of counts. This rearrangement joins TRBV5-5 to TRBJ2-7, with TRBD2 matching over 7 bases. Trimming at V came to 2 bases and at J to 7 bases, leaving 6 bases not matched to a gene. CDR1 SGHKS and CDR2 YYEKEE come from the germline V gene (reference sequence). The CDR3 is 13 amino acids. The CDR3 spells CASSFLAGSEQYV. Here the CDR3 DNA reads TGTGCCAGCAGCTTCTTAGCGGGTAGTGAGCAGTACGTC.

The chain uses TRBV5-1 and TRBJ2-7; 7 nucleotides align to TRBD1. The CDR3 has 16 residues. From germline, CDR1 is SGHRS and CDR2 YFSETQ. V gave up 3 bases and J gave up 1 base; unmatched junction bases: 10. The CDR3: CASSWVPGGQSYEQYF. Here the CDR3 DNA reads TGCGCCAGCAGCTGGGTCCCAGGGGGACAATCCTACGAGCAGTACTTC.

This clone was found a few times. The chain combines TRBV11-2 with TRBJ2-7; D gene ambiguous. The V end was cut by 4 bases, the J end by 6 bases, with 13 bases between. In germline, CDR1 is SGHAT, CDR2 FQNNGV. The CDR3 has 13 residues. CDR3 coding DNA: TGTGCCAGCAGCTCGAACCTAGAACGCGAGCAGTACGTC. Translated: CASSSNLEREQYV.

This clone occurred a few times. The V and J genes are TRBV5-1 and TRBJ2-1, with TRBD2 matching 11 bases. CDR1 and CDR2 (germline): SGHRS, YFSETQ. J gave up 7 bases and V 0 bases, and 6 bases lay outside the gene matches. The CDR3 contains 16 residues. As DNA, the CDR3 is TGCGCCAGCAGCTTGGATCCTAGCGGGAGGCGGAATGAGCAGTTCTTC. It specifies CASSLDPSGRRNEQFF. Based on the CDR3 plus reference TRBV5-1 and TRBJ2-1, the full variable domain is KAGVTQTPRYLIKTRGQQVTLSCSPISGHRSVSWYQQTPGQGLQFLFEYFSETQRNKGNFPGRFSGRQFSNSRSEMNVSTLELGDSALYLCASSLDPSGRRNEQFFGPGTRLTVL.

This chain links TRBV5-1 with TRBJ2-1; 7 positions match TRBD2. The CDR3 has 16 amino acids. J lost 8 bases, V lost 4 bases, and 15 bases had no gene match. In germline, CDR1 is SGHRS, CDR2 YFSETQ. In DNA form, the CDR3 reads TGCGCCAGCAGCCAGGAAGGACTAGGAGGGATTCATGAGCAGTTCTTC. It codes for CASSQEGLGGIHEQFF.

This clone has a handful of counts. This chain uses TRBV15 with TRBJ1-2; D possibly corresponds to TRBD1 (5 bases). The CDR3 is made up of 14 amino acids. With 6 bases removed from V and 2 bases from J, the gap between germline ends came to 13 bases. CDR1 and CDR2 (germline): LNHNV, YYDKDF (reference sequence). The CDR3 bases are TGTGCCACCAGTGGGACTCCGTCAAACTATGGCTACACCTTC. Amino acid sequence: CATSGTPSNYGYTF.

This chain connects TRBV15 to TRBJ1-1; D possibly corresponds to TRBD1 (6 bases). Germline lookup yields CDR1 LNHNV and CDR2 YYDKDF (reference sequence). With 3 bases removed from V and 4 bases from J, the gap between germline ends came to 15 bases. The CDR3 is made up of 15 amino acids. CDR3 sequence (DNA): TGTGCCACCAGCAGGGGGGCAGGGAGGGGCACTGAAGCTTTCTTT. Amino acid sequence: CATSRGAGRGTEAFF. Combining the CDR3 with reference TRBV15 and TRBJ1-1 gives the whole variable domain DAMVIQNPRYQVTQFGKPVTLSCSQTLNHNVMYWYQQKSSQAPKLLFHYYDKDFNNEADTPDNFQSRRPNTSFCFLDIRSPGLGDTAMYLCATSRGAGRGTEAFFGQGTRLTVV.

This clone occurred many times. Other DNA sequences within the sample encode an identical CDR3. CDR3 nucleotide sequence: TGCAGCGTTGATCGCAGGCTGAACACTGAAGCTTTCTTT. This translates into CSVDRRLNTEAFF. The chain carries TRBV29-1 and TRBJ1-1; no reliable D call. Per germline, CDR1 SQVTM and CDR2 ANQGSEA. With 3 bases removed from V and 0 bases from J, the gap between germline ends came to 8 bases. The CDR3 runs to 13 residues.

The gene calls are TRBV18 and TRBJ2-3; TRBD2 matches at 11 bases. The CDR3 is 17 amino acids. V was pared by 3 bases and J by 1 base, with 6 bases of the junction left unmatched. Germline assignment: CDR1 KGHSH and CDR2 LQKENI. The CDR3 DNA sequence: TGTGCCAGCTCACCCTTCCCGGGACTAGCGGGCACAGATACGCAGTATTTT. Translating gives CASSPFPGLAGTDTQYF.

About this clone: Given the absence of the conserved phenylalanine or tryptophan at the CDR3 end, a read error is likely. The DNA is omitted, as the CDR3 cannot be located on it reliably, and the CDR3 follows TCRdb's listing. This chain uses TRBV4-2 with TRBJ1-1. A total of 12 residues make up the CDR3, ends included. Germline V gene sequence: CDR1 LGHNA, CDR2 YNFKEQ. CDR3: CASSLMGRSLRL.